This T cell receptor (beta chain) derives from a study of T cell changes during pregnancy in multiple sclerosis. After removal of 5 bases from V and 4 bases from J, the junction contained 11 bases not matched to a gene. This CDR3 is built from 16 residues. Germline V lookup: CDR1 SGHAT, CDR2 FQNNGV. Sequencing used immunoSEQ multiplex PCR; TCRdb keeps in-frame clones, though not all of them. The sample holds over 35,000 clones, 91% seen once. The chain recombines TRBV11-2 with TRBJ1-3; 7 bases map to TRBD1. The source of this sequence is a female donor in good health, enrolled as a control in a pregnancy study. The starting material was CD4+ T cells from peripheral blood mononuclear cells, obtained in the third trimester of pregnancy. The DNA for the CDR3 is TGTGCCAGCAGCCGGTACGGACAGGCTTCAGGAAACACCATATATTTT. Amino acids: CASSRYGQASGNTIYF. Supplemented by reference TRBV11-2 and TRBJ1-3, the full variable domain reads EAGVAQSPRYKIIEKRQSVAFWCNPISGHATLYWYQQILGQGPKLLIQFQNNGVVDDSQLPKDRFSAERLKGVDSTLKIQPAKLEDSAVYLCASSRYGQASGNTIYFGEGSWLTVV.